The 2 T cell receptor beta chains in this list originate from one sample, sequenced in a study of CD8+ T cells in alopecia areata. The sequencing template was cDNA reverse transcribed from extracted RNA. Clones were sequenced by immunoSEQ multiplex PCR, and TCRdb holds only the in-frame ones, with some missing. Among fewer than 250,000 clones listed, approximately 60% were seen once. Treatment given: oral pan-JAK inhibitor, 5-10 mg twice daily. Here the sequenced sample was CD4+ T cells sorted from blood, taken at week 4, from a patient treated with tofacitinib. These TCRs come from a human donor with alopecia areata.

The chain joins TRBV12-2 to TRBJ2-1; TRBD2 is taken as the D call from the table, unchecked against the DNA. TRBV12-2 is a recognized pseudogene. The CDR3 runs 16 residues. This CDR3 is CASRLFLAGGYNEQFF. In DNA, the CDR3 is TGTGCAAGTCGCTTATTTCTAGCGGGAGGATACAATGAGCAGTTCTTC.

The V and J genes are TRBV4-3 and TRBJ1-4; D gene ambiguous. Germline values: CDR1 LGHNA, CDR2 YSLEER. This CDR3 has 14 residues. V was pared by 3 bases and J by 5 bases, with 10 bases between. The CDR3 protein is CASSQRGRNEKLFF. The CDR3 DNA is TGCGCCAGCAGCCAGCGGGGAAGGAATGAAAAACTGTTTTTT.